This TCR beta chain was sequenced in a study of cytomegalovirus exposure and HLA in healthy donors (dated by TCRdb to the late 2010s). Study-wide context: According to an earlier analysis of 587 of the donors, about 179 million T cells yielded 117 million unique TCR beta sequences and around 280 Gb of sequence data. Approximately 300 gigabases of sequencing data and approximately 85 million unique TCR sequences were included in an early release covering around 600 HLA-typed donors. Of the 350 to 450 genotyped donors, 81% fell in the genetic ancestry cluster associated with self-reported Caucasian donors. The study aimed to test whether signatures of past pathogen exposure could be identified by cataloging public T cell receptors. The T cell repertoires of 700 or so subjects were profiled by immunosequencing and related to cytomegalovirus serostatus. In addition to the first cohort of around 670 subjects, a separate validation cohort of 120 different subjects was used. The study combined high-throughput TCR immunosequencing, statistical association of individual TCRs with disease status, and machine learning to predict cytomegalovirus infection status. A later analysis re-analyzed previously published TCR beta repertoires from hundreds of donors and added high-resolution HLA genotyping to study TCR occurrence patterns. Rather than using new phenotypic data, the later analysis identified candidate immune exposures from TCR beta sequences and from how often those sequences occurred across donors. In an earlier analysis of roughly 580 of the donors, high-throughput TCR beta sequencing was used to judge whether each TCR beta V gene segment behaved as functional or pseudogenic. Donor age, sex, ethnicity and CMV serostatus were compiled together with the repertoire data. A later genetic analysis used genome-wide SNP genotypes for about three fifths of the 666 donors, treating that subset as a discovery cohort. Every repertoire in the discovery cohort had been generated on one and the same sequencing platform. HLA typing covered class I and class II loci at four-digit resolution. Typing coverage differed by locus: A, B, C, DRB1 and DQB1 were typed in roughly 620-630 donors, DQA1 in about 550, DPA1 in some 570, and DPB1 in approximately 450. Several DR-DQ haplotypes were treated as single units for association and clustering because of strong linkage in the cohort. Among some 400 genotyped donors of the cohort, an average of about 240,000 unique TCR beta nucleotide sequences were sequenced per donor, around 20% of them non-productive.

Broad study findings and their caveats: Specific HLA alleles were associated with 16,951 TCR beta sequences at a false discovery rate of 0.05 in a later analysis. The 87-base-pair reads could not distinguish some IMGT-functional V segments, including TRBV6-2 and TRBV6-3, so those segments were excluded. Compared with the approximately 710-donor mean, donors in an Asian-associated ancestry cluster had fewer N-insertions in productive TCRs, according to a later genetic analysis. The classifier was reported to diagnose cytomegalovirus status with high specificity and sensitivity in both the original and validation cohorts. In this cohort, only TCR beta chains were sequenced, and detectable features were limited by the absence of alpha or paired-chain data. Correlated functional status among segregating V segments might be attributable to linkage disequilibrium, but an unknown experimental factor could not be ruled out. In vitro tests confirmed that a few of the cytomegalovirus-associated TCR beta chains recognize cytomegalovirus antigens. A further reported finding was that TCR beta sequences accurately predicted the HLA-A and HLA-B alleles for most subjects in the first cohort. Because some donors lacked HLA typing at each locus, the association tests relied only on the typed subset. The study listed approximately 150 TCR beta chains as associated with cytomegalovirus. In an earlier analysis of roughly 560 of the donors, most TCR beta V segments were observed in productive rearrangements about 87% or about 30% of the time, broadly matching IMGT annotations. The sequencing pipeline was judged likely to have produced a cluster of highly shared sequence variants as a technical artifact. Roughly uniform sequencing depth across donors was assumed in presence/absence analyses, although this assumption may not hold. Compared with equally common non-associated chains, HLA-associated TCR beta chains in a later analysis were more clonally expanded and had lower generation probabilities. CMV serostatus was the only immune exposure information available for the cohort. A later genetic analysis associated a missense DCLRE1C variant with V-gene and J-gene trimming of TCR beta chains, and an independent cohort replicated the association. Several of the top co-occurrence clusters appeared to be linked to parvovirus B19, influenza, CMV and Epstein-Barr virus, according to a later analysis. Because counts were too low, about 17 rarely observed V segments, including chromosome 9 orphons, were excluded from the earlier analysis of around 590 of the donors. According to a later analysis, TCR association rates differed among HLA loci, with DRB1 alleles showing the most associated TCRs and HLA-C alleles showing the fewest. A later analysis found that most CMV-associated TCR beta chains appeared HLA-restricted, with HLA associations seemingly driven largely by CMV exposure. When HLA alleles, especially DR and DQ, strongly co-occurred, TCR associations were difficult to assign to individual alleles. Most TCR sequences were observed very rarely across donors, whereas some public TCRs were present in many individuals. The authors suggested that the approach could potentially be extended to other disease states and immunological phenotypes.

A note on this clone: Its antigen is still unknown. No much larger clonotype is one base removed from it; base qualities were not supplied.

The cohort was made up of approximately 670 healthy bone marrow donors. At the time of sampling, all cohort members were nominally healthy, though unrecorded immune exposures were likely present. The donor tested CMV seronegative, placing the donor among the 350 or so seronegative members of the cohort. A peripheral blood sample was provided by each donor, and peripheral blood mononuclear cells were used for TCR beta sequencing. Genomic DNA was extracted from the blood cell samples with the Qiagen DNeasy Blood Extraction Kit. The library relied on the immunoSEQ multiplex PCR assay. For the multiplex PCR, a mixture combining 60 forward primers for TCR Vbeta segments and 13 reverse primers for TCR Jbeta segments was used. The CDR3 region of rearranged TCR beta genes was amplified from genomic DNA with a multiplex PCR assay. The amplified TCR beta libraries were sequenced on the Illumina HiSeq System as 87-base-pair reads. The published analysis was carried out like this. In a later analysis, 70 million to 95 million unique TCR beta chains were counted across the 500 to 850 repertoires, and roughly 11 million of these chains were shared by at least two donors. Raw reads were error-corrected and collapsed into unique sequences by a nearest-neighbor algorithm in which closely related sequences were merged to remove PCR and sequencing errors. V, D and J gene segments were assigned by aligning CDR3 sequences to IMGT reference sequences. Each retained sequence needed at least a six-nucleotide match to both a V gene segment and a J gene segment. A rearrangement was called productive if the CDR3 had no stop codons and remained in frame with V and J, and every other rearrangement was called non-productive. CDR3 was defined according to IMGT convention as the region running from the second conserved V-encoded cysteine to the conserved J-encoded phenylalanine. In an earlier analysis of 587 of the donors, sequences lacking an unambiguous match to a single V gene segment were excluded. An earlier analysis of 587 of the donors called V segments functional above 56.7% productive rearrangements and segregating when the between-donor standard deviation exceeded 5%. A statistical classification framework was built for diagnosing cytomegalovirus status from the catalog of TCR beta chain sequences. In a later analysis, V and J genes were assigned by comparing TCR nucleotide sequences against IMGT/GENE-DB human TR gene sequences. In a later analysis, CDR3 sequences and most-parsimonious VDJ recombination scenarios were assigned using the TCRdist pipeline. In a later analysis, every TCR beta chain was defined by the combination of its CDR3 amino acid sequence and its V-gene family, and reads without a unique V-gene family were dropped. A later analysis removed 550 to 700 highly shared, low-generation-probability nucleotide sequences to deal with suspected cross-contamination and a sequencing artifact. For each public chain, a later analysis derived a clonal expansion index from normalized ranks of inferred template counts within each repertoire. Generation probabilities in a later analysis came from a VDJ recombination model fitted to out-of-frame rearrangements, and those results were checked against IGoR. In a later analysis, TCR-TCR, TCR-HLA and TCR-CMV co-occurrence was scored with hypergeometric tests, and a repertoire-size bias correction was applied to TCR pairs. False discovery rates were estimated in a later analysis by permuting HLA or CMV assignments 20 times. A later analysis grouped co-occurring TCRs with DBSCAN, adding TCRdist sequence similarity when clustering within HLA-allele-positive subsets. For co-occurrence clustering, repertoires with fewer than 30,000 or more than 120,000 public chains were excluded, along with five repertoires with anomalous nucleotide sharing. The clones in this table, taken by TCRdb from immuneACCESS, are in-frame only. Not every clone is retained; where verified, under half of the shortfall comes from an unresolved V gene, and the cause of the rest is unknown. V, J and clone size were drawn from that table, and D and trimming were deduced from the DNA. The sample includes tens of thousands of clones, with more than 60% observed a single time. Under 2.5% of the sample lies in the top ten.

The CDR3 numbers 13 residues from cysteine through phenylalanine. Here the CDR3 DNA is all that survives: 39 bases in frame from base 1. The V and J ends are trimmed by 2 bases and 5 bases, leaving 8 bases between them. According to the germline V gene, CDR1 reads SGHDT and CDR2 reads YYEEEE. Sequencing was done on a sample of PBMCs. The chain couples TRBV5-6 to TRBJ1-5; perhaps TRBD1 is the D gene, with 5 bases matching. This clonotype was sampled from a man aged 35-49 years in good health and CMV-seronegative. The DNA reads TGTGCCAGCAGCTTCGCCAGGGATCAGCCCCAGCATTTT. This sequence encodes CASSFARDQPQHF.